This TCR beta chain was identified during a study of long-term antiretroviral therapy in people with HIV. Study observations and caveats: In samples taken after ART, diversity increased but remained below transplant donor control levels. Sampling of blood ran from the mid-2000s to the late 2010s, and older ART regimens were possibly in use.

Germline CDR1 and CDR2: LGHNA and YNFKEQ. Trimming pared 0 bases from V and 2 bases from J, leaving 12 bases between. The CDR3 spans 16 residues. Every one of the participants with HIV received treatment in the United States. Regarding this clone: Its target is unknown.

At survey level, the immunoSEQ assay was run in its v3.0 version. Assay used: immunoSEQ multiplex PCR; TCRdb lists only in-frame clones, some missing. Of tens of thousands of clones in the sample, roughly 80% were seen once. This sequence originates from a man younger than 35 with HIV. The genes are TRBV4-2 and TRBJ2-3, with D unclear. This sample comprised unsorted PBMCs, obtained 0.3 years after starting antiretroviral therapy. The CDR3 region has the DNA TGTGCCAGCAGCCAAGAAATTATGGGAAACACAGATACGCAGTATTTT. Residues: CASSQEIMGNTDTQYF.